This T cell receptor beta chain is drawn from a study of shared clonotypes between healthy human individuals. Study outcomes and limitations: Naive subsets, compared against memory subsets, generally had larger estimated richness values.

Terminally differentiated effector memory CD45RA+ cells were left out of the naive CD8 fraction, which was CD45RO-negative and positively selected for CCR7. Concerning this clone: Antigen unknown.

Only in-frame clones appear in the TCRdb table, and some are missing; sequencing was by immunoSEQ multiplex PCR. This sample carries 2 million to 2.5 million clones, roughly 95% of them seen once, and the ten largest clones take about 1.1%. Trimming pared 1 base from V and 2 bases from J, leaving 7 bases between. The length of the CDR3 is 13 residues. The germline gives CDR1 SGHDT, CDR2 YYEEEE. The receptor was derived from a man between 18 and 29 years old in good health. This chain links TRBV5-6 with TRBJ2-7, with D possibly matching TRBD1 (5 bases). Material for sequencing was naive CD8+ T cells sorted from blood. CDR3 coding DNA: TGTGCCAGCAGCTTGATCAGGGCCTACGAGCAGTACTTC. Protein sequence: CASSLIRAYEQYF.